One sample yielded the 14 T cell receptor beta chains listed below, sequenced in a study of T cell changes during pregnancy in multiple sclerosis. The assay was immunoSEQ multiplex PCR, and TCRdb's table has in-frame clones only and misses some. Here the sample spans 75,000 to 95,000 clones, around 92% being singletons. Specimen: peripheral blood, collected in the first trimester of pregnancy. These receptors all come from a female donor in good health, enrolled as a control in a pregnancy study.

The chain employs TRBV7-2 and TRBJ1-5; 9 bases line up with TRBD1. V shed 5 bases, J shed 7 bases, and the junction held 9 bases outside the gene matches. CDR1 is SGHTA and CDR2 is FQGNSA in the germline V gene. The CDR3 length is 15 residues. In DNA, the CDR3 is TGTGCCAGCAGCCCGAGGACAGGGGCGGACCAGCCCCAGCATTTT. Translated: CASSPRTGADQPQHF.

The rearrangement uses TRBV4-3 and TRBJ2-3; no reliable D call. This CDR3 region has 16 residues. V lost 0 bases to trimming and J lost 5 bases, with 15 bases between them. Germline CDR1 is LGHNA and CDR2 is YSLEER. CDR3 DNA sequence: TGCGCCAGCAGCCAAGATTCTGCGCAGGAAGTAGATACGCAGTATTTT. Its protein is CASSQDSAQEVDTQYF.

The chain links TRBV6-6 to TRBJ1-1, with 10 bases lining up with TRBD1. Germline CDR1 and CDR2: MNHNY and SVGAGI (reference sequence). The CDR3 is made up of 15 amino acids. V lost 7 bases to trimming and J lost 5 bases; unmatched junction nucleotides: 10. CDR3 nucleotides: TGTGCCAGCATCACCAGGCCGGGACAGGGGACTGAAGCTTTCTTT. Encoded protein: CASITRPGQGTEAFF.

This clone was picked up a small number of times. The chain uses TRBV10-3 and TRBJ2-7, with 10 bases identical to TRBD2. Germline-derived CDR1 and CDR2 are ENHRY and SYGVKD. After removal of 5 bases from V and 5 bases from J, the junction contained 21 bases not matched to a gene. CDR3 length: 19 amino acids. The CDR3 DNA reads TGTGCCATCAGTTCCCGACGACTAGCGGGCGACCGGACGGGGAACGAGCAGTACTTC. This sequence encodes CAISSRRLAGDRTGNEQYF.

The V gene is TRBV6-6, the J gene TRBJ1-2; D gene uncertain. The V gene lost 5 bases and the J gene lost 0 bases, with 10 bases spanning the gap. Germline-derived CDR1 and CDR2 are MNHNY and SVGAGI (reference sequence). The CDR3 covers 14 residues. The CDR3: CASSPGGANYGYTF. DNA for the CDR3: TGTGCCAGCAGTCCCGGCGGGGCTAACTATGGCTACACCTTC.

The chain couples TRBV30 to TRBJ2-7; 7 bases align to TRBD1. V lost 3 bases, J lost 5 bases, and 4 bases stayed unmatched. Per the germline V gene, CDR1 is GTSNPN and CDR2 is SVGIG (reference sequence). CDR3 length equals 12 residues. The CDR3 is CAWRRGLHEQYF. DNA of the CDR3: TGTGCCTGGAGAAGGGGGCTCCACGAGCAGTACTTC. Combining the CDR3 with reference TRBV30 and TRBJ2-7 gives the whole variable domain SQTIHQWPATLVQPVGSPLSLECTVEGTSNPNLYWYRQAAGRGLQLLFYSVGIGQISSEVPQNLSASRPQDRQFILSSKKLLLSDSGFYLCAWRRGLHEQYFGPGTRLTVT.

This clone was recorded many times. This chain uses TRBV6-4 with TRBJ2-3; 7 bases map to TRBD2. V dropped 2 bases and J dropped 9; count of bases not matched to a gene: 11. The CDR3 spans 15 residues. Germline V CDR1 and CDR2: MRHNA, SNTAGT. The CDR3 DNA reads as TGTGCCAGCAGTGACGGTGGGGGGGGAAGTGAGACGCAGTATTTT. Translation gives CASSDGGGGSETQYF.

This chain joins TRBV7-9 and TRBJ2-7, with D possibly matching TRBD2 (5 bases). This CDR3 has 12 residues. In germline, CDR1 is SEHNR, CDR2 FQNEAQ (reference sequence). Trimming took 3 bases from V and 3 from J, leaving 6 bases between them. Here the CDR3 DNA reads TGTGCCAGCAGCTTCCGGGGCTACGAGCAGTACTTC. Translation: CASSFRGYEQYF.

The chain's CDR3 is CASSTGGGNYEQYF. In DNA, the CDR3 is TGTGCCAGCTCCACGGGCGGGGGGAACTACGAGCAGTACTTC. The gene calls are TRBV2 and TRBJ2-7; 8 bases are a match to TRBD2. Germline V gives CDR1 SNHLY, CDR2 FYNNEI. With 8 bases clipped from V and 3 bases from J, the junction kept 9 bases outside the gene matches. This CDR3 is 14 amino acids long.

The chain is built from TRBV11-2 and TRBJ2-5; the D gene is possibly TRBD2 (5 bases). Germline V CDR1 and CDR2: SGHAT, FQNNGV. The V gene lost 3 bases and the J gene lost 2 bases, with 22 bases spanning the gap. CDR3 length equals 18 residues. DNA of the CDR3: TGTGCCAGCAGCTTCGGCGACTTGCCAGCGGAGCGACAAGAGACCCAGTACTTC. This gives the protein CASSFGDLPAERQETQYF. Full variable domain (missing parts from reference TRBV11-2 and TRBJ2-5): EAGVAQSPRYKIIEKRQSVAFWCNPISGHATLYWYQQILGQGPKLLIQFQNNGVVDDSQLPKDRFSAERLKGVDSTLKIQPAKLEDSAVYLCASSFGDLPAERQETQYFGPGTRLLVL.

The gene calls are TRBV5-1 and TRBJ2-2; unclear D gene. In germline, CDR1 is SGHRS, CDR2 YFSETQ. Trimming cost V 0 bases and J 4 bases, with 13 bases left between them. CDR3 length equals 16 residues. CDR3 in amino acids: CASSLGFPSTTGELFF. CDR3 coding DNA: TGCGCCAGCAGCTTGGGATTTCCTAGTACCACCGGGGAGCTGTTTTTT. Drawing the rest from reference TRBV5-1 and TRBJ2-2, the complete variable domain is KAGVTQTPRYLIKTRGQQVTLSCSPISGHRSVSWYQQTPGQGLQFLFEYFSETQRNKGNFPGRFSGRQFSNSRSEMNVSTLELGDSALYLCASSLGFPSTTGELFFGEGSRLTVL.

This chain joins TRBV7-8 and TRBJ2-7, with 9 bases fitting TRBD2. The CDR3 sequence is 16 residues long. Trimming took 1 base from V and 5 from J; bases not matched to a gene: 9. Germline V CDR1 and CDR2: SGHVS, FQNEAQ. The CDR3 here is CASSLGSASGNHEQYF. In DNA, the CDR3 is TGTGCCAGCAGCTTAGGTTCGGCTAGCGGGAACCACGAGCAGTACTTC.

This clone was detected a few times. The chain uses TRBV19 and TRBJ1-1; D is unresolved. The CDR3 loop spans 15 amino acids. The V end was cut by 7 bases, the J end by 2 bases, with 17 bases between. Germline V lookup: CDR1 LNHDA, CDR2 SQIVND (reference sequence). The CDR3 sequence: CASNRIQYGNTEAFF. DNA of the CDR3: TGTGCCAGTAACAGAATCCAGTACGGTAACACTGAAGCTTTCTTT.

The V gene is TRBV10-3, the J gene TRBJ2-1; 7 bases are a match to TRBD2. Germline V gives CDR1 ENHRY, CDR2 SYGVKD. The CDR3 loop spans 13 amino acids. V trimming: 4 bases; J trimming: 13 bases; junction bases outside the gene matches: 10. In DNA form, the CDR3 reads TGTGCCATCAGTGGCTCTTTGGGGGGGGTACAGTTCTTC. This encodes CAISGSLGGVQFF.